This TCR beta chain derives from a study of CD8+ T cells in alopecia areata. Study-wide results and caveats: Links between baseline CD8+ expansion and response need larger treated cohorts. With tofacitinib ongoing, many expanded lesional clones persisted in both scalp and blood.

This CDR3 has 14 amino acids. Per germline, CDR1 SNHLY and CDR2 FYNNEI. Trimming shortened V by 8 bases and J by 4 bases, and 18 bases separated the two germline ends. Stated treatment: oral pan-JAK inhibitor, 5-10 mg twice daily. As concerns this clone: Its antigen is still unknown.

Extracted RNA was reverse transcribed into cDNA, the sequencing template. Method: immunoSEQ multiplex PCR; TCRdb's copy keeps in-frame clones and lacks some. The sample lists about 170,000 clones, less than 75% occurring once. Material: CD4+ T cells sorted from blood, obtained at week 56, from a patient treated with tofacitinib. V usage is TRBV2 and J usage is TRBJ2-7; tentatively, D is TRBD2 (6 bases). The TCR comes from a human donor with alopecia areata. CDR3: CASCPQVAGYEQYF. The CDR3 DNA follows: TGTGCCAGCTGCCCACAGGTTGCGGGGTACGAGCAGTACTTC.